What follows is one T cell receptor beta chain and its context. Its antigen is unknown. This sample is drawn from a study of vaccination effects on CD4 cells after COVID-19. The wider study: Two doses of either BNT162b2 or mRNA-1273 were given to each participant. Points from the study as a whole: Early post-infection timepoints were missing from the study, which also had few convalescent patients.

The CDR3 is made up of 13 amino acids. The germline CDR1 and CDR2 sequences are SGHVS and FQNEAQ. Between the trimmed V and J ends, which lost 5 bases and 1 base, there was a span of 7 bases. TCRdb keeps only in-frame clones here, not all; method: immunoSEQ multiplex PCR. The sample contains over 55,000 clones, about 79% of which appear only once. Expansion with viral peptide pools was applied to antigen-specific CD4+ T cells by the ViraFEST assay prior to sequencing. Following culture for about 11 days, CD4+ T cells were isolated. Nucleocapsid antibodies stayed negative before and after vaccination, showing no earlier SARS-CoV-2 infection. Wells each received 2 million to 2.5 million PBMC, cultured with 10 IU/ml IL-2 and about 9.3 ug/ml peptides.

This sequence joins TRBV7-8 and TRBJ2-3; TRBD2 is a possible D gene (5 bases). Specimen: CD4+ T cells from PBMCs cultured with HCoV-OC43 spike peptides, collected before COVID-19 vaccination. The sample's subset: HCoV-OC43 spike overlapping peptide pool stimulation. The TCR sequence derives from a human donor who received a COVID-19 vaccine. CDR3 DNA: TGTGCCAGCAGCCCCGGGGGCACAGATACGCAGTATTTT. Translation: CASSPGGTDTQYF.